A selection of T cell receptor beta chains follows, all from one sample in a study of blood T cell repertoires in COVID-19. The method was immunoSEQ multiplex PCR; TCRdb's version includes in-frame clones alone and lacks a portion of them. Of under 130,000 clones detected, roughly 90% appear once; the ten largest clones hold approximately 17%. Material for sequencing was peripheral blood. The receptors stem from an elderly woman in a cohort sampled during active COVID-19. The CDR3 runs from the conserved cysteine through the conserved F or W. The D gene is left open where the match is weak. Only some rows state a clone size, as once, few, many or a class for expanded clones.

CASSEKGNPGAGANVLTF	TGTGCCAGCAGTGAAAAAGGAAACCCAGGGGCTGGGGCCAACGTCCTGACTTTC	NA	TRBJ2-6	18	TRBV6-4	once
CASSSIGTEAFF	TGTGCCAGCAGCTCCATCGGGACTGAAGCTTTCTTT	NA	TRBJ1-1	12	TRBV12-3/TRBV12-4	once
CASSQPGQSVNYGYTF	TGTGCCAGCAGCCAACCCGGACAGAGTGTTAACTATGGCTACACCTTC	NA	TRBJ1-2	16	TRBV3-1/TRBV3-2	NA
CASSPLFGQARGETQYF	TGTGCCAGCAGTCCCCTCTTTGGACAGGCTAGAGGGGAGACCCAGTACTTC	TRBD1	TRBJ2-5	17	TRBV28	once
CASSFRLVTYKEDNEQFF	TGTGCCAGCAGCTTCAGACTAGTCACCTACAAGGAGGACAATGAGCAGTTCTTC	NA	TRBJ2-1	18	TRBV11-2	once
CATTLDRRNTEAFF	TGTGCCACCACCCTGGACAGGAGGAACACTGAAGCTTTCTTT	TRBD1	TRBJ1-1	14	TRBV15	few
CASRQGAHTGELFF	TGTGCCAGTAGACAGGGGGCGCATACAGGGGAGCTGTTTTTT	TRBD1	TRBJ2-2	14	TRBV7-3	NA
CASSLPGGTSSRYF	TGTGCCAGCAGCCTACCGGGAGGGACTAGCTCCCGGTACTTC	TRBD2	TRBJ2-4	14	TRBV3-1/TRBV3-2	NA
CASRRQGPSEQFF	TGTGCCAGCAGACGACAGGGCCCCAGTGAGCAGTTCTTC	TRBD1	TRBJ2-1	13	TRBV6-5	few
CASSSHPGTTTEAFF	TGTGCCAGCAGCTCCCACCCCGGGACAACTACTGAAGCTTTCTTT	NA	TRBJ1-1	15	TRBV7-8	NA
CASSFIADSSYNEQFF	TGTGCCAGCAGTTTCATAGCGGATAGCTCCTACAATGAGCAGTTCTTC	NA	TRBJ2-1	16	TRBV28	NA
CASSPGTANEKLFF	TGCGCCAGCAGCCCTGGGACAGCGAATGAAAAACTGTTTTTT	TRBD1	TRBJ1-4	14	TRBV5-1	once
CASSFGGIEQYF	TGTGCCAGCAGCTTCGGGGGGATCGAGCAGTACTTC	TRBD2	TRBJ2-7	12	TRBV5-6	NA
CARSLGRRGGSHTQYF	TGTGCCAGAAGCTTAGGACGGCGGGGGGGCTCCCATACGCAGTATTTT	NA	TRBJ2-3	16	TRBV7-5	NA
CASSLTTGGADTQYF	TGTGCCAGCAGCTTGACAACAGGGGGCGCAGATACGCAGTATTTT	TRBD1	TRBJ2-3	15	TRBV5-4	once
CASSFDATSKVQYF	TGTGCCAGCAGTTTCGACGCGACTTCTAAGGTGCAGTACTTC	NA	TRBJ2-7	14	TRBV6-5	NA
CASSKLAGVGRETQYF	TGTGCCAGTAGTAAACTAGCGGGAGTAGGTCGGGAGACCCAGTACTTC	TRBD2	TRBJ2-5	16	TRBV19	NA
CASSQIPTGELFF	TGTGCCAGCAGTCAGATCCCTACCGGGGAGCTGTTTTTT	NA	TRBJ2-2	13	TRBV9	NA
CASSTRQGHAGELFF	TGTGCCAGCAGCACGCGACAGGGACACGCCGGGGAGCTGTTTTTT	TRBD1	TRBJ2-2	15	TRBV7-3	NA
CASSVEIAFGQGRNEQFF	TGTGCCAGCAGCGTAGAGATAGCGTTCGGACAGGGGCGAAATGAGCAGTTCTTC	TRBD1	TRBJ2-1	18	TRBV9	NA
CASSLAGVGTDTQYF	TGTGCCAGCAGCTTAGCGGGAGTGGGCACAGATACGCAGTATTTT	NA	TRBJ2-3	15	TRBV7-2	NA
CASSTGQVNSPLHF	TGCGCCAGCAGCACCGGACAGGTTAATTCACCCCTCCACTTT	TRBD1	TRBJ1-6	14	TRBV5-1	few
CASSEAGQGYEQYF	TGTGCCAGCAGTGAAGCGGGACAGGGCTACGAGCAGTACTTC	TRBD1	TRBJ2-7	14	TRBV2	few
CASSSGQGGSPLHF	TGTGCCAGCAGTTCCGGACAGGGAGGTTCACCCCTCCACTTT	TRBD1	TRBJ1-6	14	TRBV27	NA
CASQEQGSPLHF	TGTGCCAGCCAGGAGCAGGGCTCACCCCTCCACTTT	NA	TRBJ1-6	12	TRBV6-5	few
CASSLSQGYEQFF	TGCGCCAGCAGCCTAAGCCAGGGATATGAGCAGTTCTTC	NA	TRBJ2-1	13	TRBV5-1	NA
CASSLGSGGITDTQYF	TGTGCCAGCAGCCTAGGAAGCGGGGGGATCACAGATACGCAGTATTTT	TRBD2	TRBJ2-3	16	TRBV3-1/TRBV3-2	NA